A single sample gave rise to the 20 T cell receptor beta chains below, sequenced in a study of blood T cell repertoires in COVID-19. Generated by immunoSEQ multiplex PCR, the TCRdb table keeps only in-frame clones and is missing some. The sample lists over 250,000 clones, 83% occurring once. Input material: peripheral blood. These receptors were taken from a woman in her forties or fifties who had recovered from COVID-19.

The J gene is TRBJ2-3, the V gene TRBV4-3; TRBD2 aligns across 7 bases. The CDR3 runs to 15 residues. J lost 1 base, V lost 4 bases, and 5 bases had no gene match. Germline assignment: CDR1 LGHNA and CDR2 YSLEER. CDR3 in amino acids: CASSRRAGGTDTQYF. Written as DNA, the CDR3 is TGCGCCAGCAGCCGGCGGGCGGGGGGCACAGATACGCAGTATTTT.

This sequence joins TRBV18 and TRBJ2-1, with D possibly being TRBD2 (5 bases). The CDR3 totals 16 residues. Germline CDR1 KGHSH, CDR2 LQKENI. V dropped 0 bases and J dropped 1 base, with 10 bases sitting between them. In DNA form, the CDR3 reads TGTGCCAGCTCACCACCTCGGGAATCATCCTACAATGAGCAGTTCTTC. Amino acids: CASSPPRESSYNEQFF.

The chain couples TRBV5-1 to TRBJ2-1; 10 bases align to TRBD2. CDR1 is SGHRS, CDR2 YFSETQ, per germline. The J segment lost 8 bases and the V segment lost 4 bases, leaving 9 bases of the junction unmatched. This CDR3 region has 15 residues. This chain's CDR3 is CASSPSPGLAYEQFF. The CDR3 bases are TGCGCCAGCAGCCCAAGTCCGGGACTAGCGTATGAGCAGTTCTTC.

The rearrangement links TRBV5-1 to TRBJ2-7; 8 bases match TRBD1. This CDR3 is 15 amino acids long. Germline V gene data show CDR1 as SGHRS and CDR2 as YFSETQ. The V gene end was trimmed by 4 bases and the J gene end by 3 bases; junction bases not matched to a gene: 9. In DNA form, the CDR3 reads TGCGCCAGCAGCCCCGGCCAGGGACAGGACTACGAGCAGTACTTC. Translated: CASSPGQGQDYEQYF.

This clone was observed many times. The chain recombines TRBV27 with TRBJ1-1; possible D gene TRBD1, 6 bases. V lost 5 bases to trimming and J lost 4 bases, with 14 bases between them. Germline V gene lookup returns CDR1 MNHEY and CDR2 SMNVEV (reference sequence). CDR3 length: 14 amino acids. The CDR3 is CASSVQGTPTEAFF. CDR3 DNA sequence: TGTGCCAGCAGTGTACAGGGTACTCCCACTGAAGCTTTCTTT.

In its sample, this clone was seen once. V gene TRBV7-2 combines with J gene TRBJ2-7, with 9 bases lining up with TRBD1. The V and J ends lost 5 bases and 2 bases, in that order; junction bases with no gene match: 7. Germline-derived CDR1 and CDR2 are SGHTA and FQGNSA. This CDR3 is 15 amino acids long. For the CDR3, the DNA is TGTGCCAGCAGCCCCGGACAGGGGTTAACCTACGAGCAGTACTTC. This translates into CASSPGQGLTYEQYF.

The sample holds a few counts of this clone. Within the sample, other DNA sequences also encode this same CDR3. The J gene is TRBJ2-7, the V gene TRBV7-2; D call uncertain. The V gene lost 4 bases and the J gene lost 2 bases, with 3 bases spanning the gap. The CDR3 sequence is 11 residues long. CDR1 SGHTA and CDR2 FQGNSA come from the germline V gene. CDR3 protein: CASSSAYEQYF. The CDR3 DNA reads TGTGCCAGCAGCTCCGCCTACGAGCAGTACTTC.

In DNA form, the CDR3 reads TGTGCCAGCAGTTCTCGACTAAGCTATGGCTACACCTTC. Its translation is CASSSRLSYGYTF. This rearrangement joins TRBV27 to TRBJ1-2; unclear D gene. CDR3 length: 13 residues. The germline gives CDR1 MNHEY, CDR2 SMNVEV (reference sequence). V was clipped by 4 bases and J by 4 bases, with 10 bases between them.

The rearrangement links TRBV18 to TRBJ2-3; TRBD1 is a possible D gene (6 bases). CDR3 length: 16 residues. The ends were cut back, 2 bases at V and 1 base at J, with 13 bases in the middle. CDR1 KGHSH and CDR2 LQKENI come from the germline V gene. The CDR3 coding sequence is TGTGCCAGCTCACCATCAATGGCAGGGGGCACAGATACGCAGTATTTT. Its translation is CASSPSMAGGTDTQYF.

V usage is TRBV19 and J usage is TRBJ2-3; 8 nucleotides align to TRBD2. With V trimmed by 7 bases and J by 1 base, 4 bases remained unmatched. CDR3 length: 14 residues. Germline V gene sequence: CDR1 LNHDA, CDR2 SQIVND (reference sequence). In nucleotides, the CDR3 is TGTGCCAGTACCCCGGGGGGGGGCACAGATACGCAGTATTTT. It specifies CASTPGGGTDTQYF.

This sequence joins TRBV6-2 or TRBV6-3 and TRBJ2-3; D is perhaps TRBD1 (7 bases). The germline V gene has CDR1 MNHEY and CDR2 SVGEGT. This CDR3 region has 16 residues. V lost 4 bases and J lost 4, with 18 bases in between. CDR3 region: CASSSGGTQAPDTQYF. The CDR3 DNA is TGTGCCAGCAGTTCAGGGGGGACACAAGCACCAGATACGCAGTATTTT.

The V call is TRBV28, the J call TRBJ1-5; 8 positions match TRBD1. This CDR3 is 14 amino acids long. CDR1 and CDR2 from the germline V gene are MDHEN and SYDVKM. V dropped 4 bases and J dropped 2; count of bases not matched to a gene: 1. The CDR3 region has the DNA TGTGCCAGCAGTTGGGGACAGGGCAATCAGCCCCAGCATTTT. Residues: CASSWGQGNQPQHF.

This clone was seen only once. The chain uses TRBV6-6 and TRBJ2-1; 7 positions match TRBD1. Germline V gives CDR1 MNHNY, CDR2 SVGAGI (reference sequence). This CDR3 is built from 15 residues. Trimming cost V 5 bases and J 4 bases; bases outside gene matches: 8. The CDR3 here is CASSQAGTVYNEQFF. CDR3 DNA: TGTGCCAGCAGTCAAGCCGGGACAGTTTACAATGAGCAGTTCTTC.

The gene calls are TRBV4-1 and TRBJ2-2, with unresolved D. V gave up 1 base and J gave up 2 bases, with 11 bases separating them. CDR1 and CDR2 (germline): MGHRA, YSYEKL. There are 16 residues in the CDR3. CDR3 in DNA: TGCGCCAGCAGCCAAGGTGTAGCTACCAACACCGGGGAGCTGTTTTTT. It is translated as CASSQGVATNTGELFF.

The chain links TRBV7-9 to TRBJ2-3; D possibly corresponds to TRBD1 (5 bases). The CDR3 is 15 amino acids. CDR1 SEHNR and CDR2 FQNEAQ come from the germline V gene (reference sequence). V lost 6 bases and J lost 0, with 13 bases in between. The CDR3 DNA sequence: TGTGCCAGCAGGGACGTTGGGGCTAGCACAGATACGCAGTATTTT. It codes for CASRDVGASTDTQYF.

The genes are TRBV7-2 and TRBJ2-3, with 8 bases that match TRBD2. The CDR3 loop spans 13 amino acids. Germline values: CDR1 SGHTA, CDR2 FQGNSA. V shed 10 bases and J 7 bases; nucleotides not matched to a gene: 10. In DNA form, the CDR3 reads TGTGCCATCGGGAGTAGCGGGGTTCATACGCAGTATTTT. This sequence encodes CAIGSSGVHTQYF.

This clone has just a few counts. V is TRBV7-8 and J is TRBJ2-5, with D uncertain. Germline V gene sequence: CDR1 SGHVS, CDR2 FQNEAQ. Trimming cost V 0 bases and J 3 bases, with 8 bases left between them. There are 14 residues in the CDR3. The CDR3, as DNA: TGTGCCAGCAGCTTAGCGACTGCCAAAGAGACCCAGTACTTC. It yields the protein CASSLATAKETQYF.

V gene TRBV9 combines with J gene TRBJ1-6; no clear D. CDR1 and CDR2 from the germline V gene are SGDLS and YYNGEE. V gave up 0 bases and J gave up 0 bases, with 7 bases separating them. The CDR3 runs 16 residues. The CDR3 DNA reads TGTGCCAGCAGCGTAGGATCGAGCTCCTATAATTCACCCCTCCACTTT. Its protein product is CASSVGSSSYNSPLHF. Filled out from reference TRBV9 and TRBJ1-6, the complete variable domain reads DSGVTQTPKHLITATGQRVTLRCSPRSGDLSVYWYQQSLDQGLQFLIQYYNGEERAKGNILERFSAQQFPDLHSELNLSSLELGDSALYFCASSVGSSSYNSPLHFGNGTRLTVT.

V is TRBV7-6 and J is TRBJ2-4, with D possibly matching TRBD2 (5 bases). CDR3 length equals 14 residues. Germline-derived CDR1 and CDR2 are SGHVS and FNYEAQ. V was trimmed by 1 base and J by 7 bases, leaving 11 bases between them. The CDR3 reads CASSLDQSGNIQYF. CDR3 sequence (DNA): TGTGCCAGCAGCTTAGACCAGTCGGGGAACATTCAGTACTTC.

V usage is TRBV5-1 and J usage is TRBJ1-6, with 7 bases identical to TRBD1. Germline V gene sequence: CDR1 SGHRS, CDR2 YFSETQ. The CDR3 spans 15 residues. V lost 8 bases to trimming and J lost 4 bases; unmatched junction nucleotides: 9. The CDR3 DNA reads TGCGCCAGTTCACGGACAGGCGATTATAATTCACCCCTCCACTTT. It encodes CASSRTGDYNSPLHF.